This entry lists 24 T cell receptor beta chains sequenced from one sample in a study of cytotoxic CD8 clonotypes in ibrutinib-treated CLL. Profiling relied on immunoSEQ multiplex PCR, and the TCRdb table lists in-frame clones only, not all of them. Of under 200,000 clones listed, more than 75% are singletons. The sample in question was PBMCs, obtained after 12 months of ibrutinib treatment. The receptors come from a human donor with chronic lymphocytic leukemia.

The V and J genes are TRBV14 and TRBJ1-1, with 9 bases identical to TRBD1. Germline trimming cut 4 bases from V and 7 bases from J; bases unmatched to any gene: 4. This CDR3 region has 13 residues. Germline-derived CDR1 and CDR2 are SGHDN and FVKESK. DNA of the CDR3: TGTGCCAGCAGCCTCGACAGGGGGGTTGAAGCTTTCTTT. Protein: CASSLDRGVEAFF.

The chain links TRBV7-9 to TRBJ1-3; D uncertain. The CDR3 sequence is 12 residues long. Germline V lookup: CDR1 SEHNR, CDR2 FQNEAQ (reference sequence). Between the trimmed V and J ends, which lost 7 bases and 4 bases, there was a span of 8 bases. The CDR3, as DNA: TGTGCCAGCACCTGGTTCGGAAACACCATATATTTT. As protein: CASTWFGNTIYF.

This clone was found a few times. The CDR3 DNA reads TGTGCCATCAATCCCCTACAGGGGCACTATGGCTACACCTTC. It encodes CAINPLQGHYGYTF. The genes are TRBV10-3 and TRBJ1-2; 7 nucleotides align to TRBD1. The ends lost 7 bases at V and 3 bases at J; junction bases unmatched: 8. This CDR3 region has 14 residues. Germline loops: CDR1 ENHRY, CDR2 SYGVKD.

The chain carries TRBV7-8 and TRBJ2-7, with D hard to call. Trimming removed 5 bases from V and 3 bases from J, with 17 bases in between. Germline loops: CDR1 SGHVS, CDR2 FQNEAQ. The CDR3 has 15 residues. CDR3 loop: CASSPRRQAIYEQYF. CDR3 DNA sequence: TGTGCCAGCAGCCCTCGCCGTCAAGCGATCTACGAGCAGTACTTC.

This rearrangement joins TRBV10-3 to TRBJ1-1; a weak D match, TRBD1 (6 bases). This CDR3 comprises 14 residues. Germline-derived CDR1 and CDR2 are ENHRY and SYGVKD. V lost 6 bases and J lost 3, with 14 bases in between. The CDR3 sequence: CAISPTGFDTEAFF. CDR3 sequence (DNA): TGTGCCATCAGCCCAACAGGGTTTGACACTGAAGCTTTCTTT.

V usage is TRBV14 and J usage is TRBJ2-3; TRBD2 matches at 10 bases. This CDR3 contains 16 residues. The germline V gene has CDR1 SGHDN and CDR2 FVKESK. J gave up 5 bases and V 1 base, and 6 bases lay outside the gene matches. CDR3 sequence: CASSQARPSGRDTQYF. In nucleotides, the CDR3 is TGTGCCAGCAGCCAAGCCCGGCCTAGCGGGAGAGATACGCAGTATTTT.

This sequence joins TRBV11-2 and TRBJ2-7; weak D call: TRBD2 (5 bases). Trimming removed 1 base from V and 6 bases from J, with 25 bases in between. The CDR3 totals 18 residues. Per germline, CDR1 SGHAT and CDR2 FQNNGV. CDR3 in DNA: TGTGCCAGCAGCTTAGTCCCAGTACTAGGAAGCATACCAGGCGAGCAGTACTTC. Translation: CASSLVPVLGSIPGEQYF.

V and J are TRBV18 and TRBJ1-1; D gene unclear. Between the trimmed V and J ends, which lost 8 bases and 3 bases, there was a span of 16 bases. CDR3 size: 14 residues. Germline lookup yields CDR1 KGHSH and CDR2 LQKENI. The CDR3 DNA follows: TGTGCCAGCCTTCCGACATGGAAGGACACTGAAGCTTTCTTT. Its protein is CASLPTWKDTEAFF.

J is TRBJ1-1 and V is TRBV5-1, with D uncertain. Trimming took off 0 bases at V and 12 bases at J, with 12 bases between the two ends. The germline V gene encodes CDR1 SGHRS and CDR2 YFSETQ. The CDR3 sequence is 12 residues long. The CDR3 loop reads CASSLDGVLTFF. In nucleotides, the CDR3 is TGCGCCAGCAGCTTGGATGGGGTACTAACTTTCTTT.

The CDR3 sequence: CASSRLGGSYEQYF. CDR3 DNA: TGTGCCAGCAGCAGATTAGGGGGCTCCTACGAGCAGTACTTC. The V call is TRBV11-2, the J call TRBJ2-7, with D possibly TRBD1 on 6 matching bases. Deletions cut 5 bases from V and 0 bases from J, with 11 bases between. Germline CDR1 SGHAT, CDR2 FQNNGV. This CDR3 contains 14 residues.

There are a few counts of this clone. The V and J genes are TRBV6-1 and TRBJ1-3; 7 bases agree with TRBD1. Germline V gives CDR1 MNHNS, CDR2 SASEGT. The CDR3 is 14 amino acids. V dropped 0 bases and J dropped 9; count of bases not matched to a gene: 5. This CDR3 is CASSEATGVGTIYF. DNA for the CDR3: TGTGCCAGCAGTGAAGCCACAGGGGTGGGCACCATATATTTT.

J is TRBJ1-3 and V is TRBV18; D is unresolved. The CDR3 is 14 amino acids. The ends were cut back, 0 bases at V and 4 bases at J, with 7 bases in the middle. Germline lookup yields CDR1 KGHSH and CDR2 LQKENI. This CDR3 is CASSPPGGGNTIYF. DNA for the CDR3: TGTGCCAGCTCACCACCGGGCGGCGGAAACACCATATATTTT.

The chain has TRBV2 and TRBJ2-7; D may match TRBD1 or TRBD2 (5 bases each). The CDR3 has 12 amino acids. Trimming took 6 bases from V and 3 from J, leaving 9 bases between them. Germline values: CDR1 SNHLY, CDR2 FYNNEI. CDR3 sequence (DNA): TGTGCCAGCAGGGAGAGGGGCTACGAGCAGTACTTC. It codes for CASRERGYEQYF.

This chain links TRBV18 with TRBJ2-2; D is unclear. From germline, CDR1 is KGHSH and CDR2 LQKENI. This CDR3 contains 12 residues. The V end was cut by 4 bases, the J end by 4 bases, with 4 bases between. The CDR3 here is CASSLSTGELFF. For the CDR3, the DNA is TGTGCCAGCTCACTTAGCACCGGGGAGCTGTTTTTT. The full variable domain, its missing parts supplied by reference TRBV18 and TRBJ2-2, is NAGVMQNPRHLVRRRGQEARLRCSPMKGHSHVYWYRQLPEEGLKFMVYLQKENIIDESGMPKERFSAEFPKEGPSILRIQQVVRGDSAAYFCASSLSTGELFFGEGSRLTVL.

The chain carries TRBV27 and TRBJ2-7; TRBD2 aligns across 7 bases. Unmatched junction bases numbered 2, after V lost 2 bases and J lost 4 bases. Germline loops: CDR1 MNHEY, CDR2 SMNVEV (reference sequence). The CDR3 length is 13 residues. The DNA for the CDR3 is TGTGCCAGCAGTTTAGCGGGAGAATACGAGCAGTACTTC. Translating it yields CASSLAGEYEQYF.

The chain is built from TRBV6-5 and TRBJ2-3; possibly TRBD1 for D (6 bases). Germline V CDR1 and CDR2: MNHEY, SVGAGI. This CDR3 has 16 residues. V lost 2 bases, J lost 4 bases, and 16 bases lay in between. CDR3 residues: CASSYGTRSSADTQYF. The CDR3 nucleotides read TGTGCCAGCAGTTACGGGACACGGAGTTCCGCAGATACGCAGTATTTT.

CDR3: CASSLVNRNTEAFF. The CDR3 region has the DNA TGTGCCAGCAGTCTAGTAAACAGAAACACTGAAGCTTTCTTT. The J gene is TRBJ1-1, the V gene TRBV28; no reliable D call. The CDR3 sequence is 14 residues long. In germline, CDR1 is MDHEN, CDR2 SYDVKM. Between the trimmed V and J ends, which lost 5 bases and 2 bases, there was a span of 12 bases.

The count of this clone is one. The chain couples TRBV5-1 to TRBJ2-7; D is uncertain. Germline values: CDR1 SGHRS, CDR2 YFSETQ. CDR3 length equals 15 residues. Between the trimmed V and J ends, which lost 2 bases and 0 bases, there was a span of 12 bases. The CDR3 nucleotides read TGCGCCAGCAGCTTAGGAGAACAGTCCTCCTACGAGCAGTACTTC. Amino acids: CASSLGEQSSYEQYF.

This clone was detected once. The V call is TRBV6-1, the J call TRBJ2-1; D is perhaps TRBD1 (6 bases). Trimming took 5 bases from V and 0 from J, leaving 11 bases between them. The CDR3 totals 15 residues. Germline values: CDR1 MNHNS, CDR2 SASEGT. CDR3 amino acids: CASSPRTVSYNEQFF. CDR3 bases: TGTGCCAGCAGTCCCAGGACAGTCTCCTACAATGAGCAGTTCTTC.

The gene calls are TRBV27 and TRBJ2-1; the D gene is possibly TRBD1 (5 bases). V was shortened by 3 bases and J by 2 bases, with 8 bases between the two germline ends. The CDR3 spans 14 residues. In germline, CDR1 is MNHEY, CDR2 SMNVEV (reference sequence). DNA of the CDR3: TGTGCCAGCAGTTTTCAGGGCGCCTACAATGAGCAGTTCTTC. Amino acids: CASSFQGAYNEQFF.

In regard to this clone: The same CDR3 is also encoded by other DNA sequences in this sample. This rearrangement joins TRBV18 to TRBJ2-2; D might be TRBD1 or TRBD2, each matching 5 bases. CDR3 length equals 16 residues. V was pared by 3 bases and J by 1 base, with 12 bases between. In germline, CDR1 is KGHSH, CDR2 LQKENI. In DNA, the CDR3 is TGTGCCAGCTCACCTAAAGGGGCGGGGAACACCGGGGAGCTGTTTTTT. It codes for CASSPKGAGNTGELFF.

The J gene is TRBJ1-4, the V gene TRBV4-2; 10 bases match TRBD1. Germline values: CDR1 LGHNA, CDR2 YNFKEQ. The trim removed 1 base at V and 7 bases at J, leaving 18 bases unmatched. The CDR3 is 20 amino acids. The CDR3 here is CASSQARPLRQGAGVEKLFF. The CDR3 region has the DNA TGTGCCAGCAGCCAAGCCCGACCCCTCCGACAGGGGGCCGGAGTTGAAAAACTGTTTTTT.

This chain links TRBV5-8 with TRBJ1-2; 10 bases fit TRBD1. V was clipped by 4 bases and J by 5 bases; unmatched bases: 11. The CDR3 length is 16 residues. Germline values: CDR1 SGHTS, CDR2 YDEGEE. The CDR3 reads CASSRSRQGAFYGYTF. In nucleotides, the CDR3 is TGTGCCAGCAGCCGGAGCCGACAGGGGGCTTTTTATGGCTACACCTTC.

The chain is built from TRBV18 and TRBJ2-7; 8 bases fit TRBD1. Germline V gene lookup returns CDR1 KGHSH and CDR2 LQKENI. The CDR3 has 15 residues. V lost 6 bases to trimming and J lost 1 base; unmatched junction nucleotides: 8. DNA for the CDR3: TGTGCCAGCTCCCGCGGACAGGGTCAGTCCTACGAGCAGTACTTC. This codes for CASSRGQGQSYEQYF. The full variable domain, in which reference TRBV18 and TRBJ2-7 provide the parts outside the CDR3, is NAGVMQNPRHLVRRRGQEARLRCSPMKGHSHVYWYRQLPEEGLKFMVYLQKENIIDESGMPKERFSAEFPKEGPSILRIQQVVRGDSAAYFCASSRGQGQSYEQYFGPGTRLTVT.